This is a list of T cell receptor beta chains from one sample in a study of shared clonotypes between healthy human individuals. Data came from immunoSEQ multiplex PCR; TCRdb stores just in-frame clones and leaves some out. This repertoire shows roughly 1.5 million clones, 95% to 99% found once; its top ten account for about 0.42%. Sequencing used naive CD4+ T cells sorted from blood. The receptors were gathered from a man aged 30 to 45 in good health. CDR3s include the opening cysteine and the closing phenylalanine or tryptophan. The order of the fields is D gene, V gene, clone size, J gene, CDR3 protein, CDR3 DNA. D genes are given only for firm matches. Clone size is given for some rows only: seen once, a few or many times, or a class if the clone is expanded.

>TRBD2|TRBV2|once|TRBJ2-7
CASSLLAGGSPSEQYF
TGTGCCAGCAGCCTACTAGCGGGAGGGTCTCCTAGCGAGCAGTACTTC
>TRBD1|TRBV5-1|.|TRBJ2-2
CASSLEDRITGELFF
TGCGCCAGCAGCTTGGAGGACAGGATTACCGGGGAGCTGTTTTTT
>.|TRBV30|.|TRBJ1-2
CAWSVRRVSDGYTF
TGTGCCTGGAGTGTACGGAGGGTTTCAGATGGCTACACCTTC
>.|TRBV5-6|.|TRBJ2-5
CASSLDVVQETQYF
TGTGCCAGCAGCTTGGATGTGGTCCAAGAGACCCAGTACTTC
>.|TRBV28|.|TRBJ1-2
CASSSSAKYGYTF
TGTGCCAGCAGTTCCTCCGCAAAATATGGCTACACCTTC
>.|TRBV5-4|once|TRBJ2-2
CASSPRGNTGELFF
TGTGCCAGCAGCCCGAGGGGAAACACCGGGGAGCTGTTTTTT
>.|TRBV6-6|.|TRBJ2-7
CASAAGYEQYF
TGTGCCAGCGCCGCCGGGTACGAGCAGTACTTC
>.|TRBV7-2|.|TRBJ2-7
CASSSGRYEQYF
TGTGCCAGCAGCTCAGGCCGCTACGAGCAGTACTTC
>.|TRBV28|.|TRBJ2-1
CASSRLRSGSSYNEQFF
TGTGCCAGCAGCCGGCTGAGAAGCGGCAGCTCCTACAATGAGCAGTTCTTC
>.|TRBV9|.|TRBJ1-3
CASSGPGRVSGNTIYF
TGTGCCAGCAGCGGCCCGGGACGGGTCTCTGGAAACACCATATATTTT
>.|TRBV7-2|.|TRBJ2-1
CASSLSWERSYNEQFF
TGTGCCAGCAGCTTGTCTTGGGAGAGGTCCTACAATGAGCAGTTCTTC
>.|TRBV5-6|.|TRBJ2-7
CASSSTGYVPYEQYF
TGTGCCAGCAGCTCCACCGGTTACGTTCCCTACGAGCAGTACTTC
>.|TRBV28|.|TRBJ1-5
CASSLVQGGGMGPQHF
TGTGCCAGCAGTTTAGTACAGGGCGGGGGAATGGGGCCCCAGCATTTT
>.|TRBV5-5|.|TRBJ2-3
CASSPEDTQYF
TGTGCCAGCAGTCCCGAAGATACGCAGTATTTT
>.|TRBV11-3|.|TRBJ2-2
CASSLESNTGELFF
TGTGCCAGCAGCTTAGAATCTAACACCGGGGAGCTGTTTTTT
>TRBD2|TRBV28|.|TRBJ2-7
CASRPRAGSSYEQYF
TGTGCCAGCAGACCAAGAGCGGGGAGCTCCTACGAGCAGTACTTC
>TRBD1|TRBV9|.|TRBJ2-3
CASSVVDRGGDTQYF
TGTGCCAGCAGCGTAGTAGACAGGGGCGGGGATACGCAGTATTTT
>.|TRBV27|.|TRBJ2-1
CASSLLGENEQFF
TGTGCCAGCAGTTTACTTGGGGAGAATGAGCAGTTCTTC
>.|TRBV4-1|.|TRBJ2-2
CASSQDRANTGELFF
TGCGCCAGCAGCCAAGATCGAGCCAACACCGGGGAGCTGTTTTTT
>TRBD2|TRBV6-4|.|TRBJ2-1
CASSFSGGPYNSEQFF
TGTGCCAGCAGTTTCTCGGGAGGGCCATATAATAGTGAGCAGTTCTTC
>TRBD2|TRBV7-3|.|TRBJ2-2
CASSLTSGGPGELFF
TGTGCCAGCAGCTTAACGAGCGGGGGACCCGGGGAGCTGTTTTTT
>.|TRBV18|.|TRBJ2-5
CASSPLPGQETQYF
TGTGCCAGCTCACCACTCCCCGGGCAAGAGACCCAGTACTTC
>.|TRBV6-7|.|TRBJ2-5
CASSYSKRETQYF
TGTGCCAGCAGTTACTCAAAGCGTGAGACCCAGTACTTC
>.|TRBV27|.|TRBJ1-2
CASSYEGLANYGYTF
TGTGCCAGCAGTTATGAGGGCCTAGCTAACTATGGCTACACCTTC
>TRBD2|TRBV4-1|.|TRBJ2-7
CASSRGTSGSYEQYF
TGCGCCAGCAGCCGCGGGACTAGCGGGAGCTACGAGCAGTACTTC
>TRBD1|TRBV6-5|.|TRBJ2-7
CASSDRGPHEQYF
TGTGCCAGCAGCGACAGGGGGCCCCACGAGCAGTACTTC
>.|TRBV28|.|TRBJ2-1
CASAAALNEQFF
TGTGCCAGCGCGGCTGCTTTGAATGAGCAGTTCTTC
>TRBD2|TRBV19|once|TRBJ2-7
CASAGGSYEQYF
TGTGCTTCAGCGGGAGGCTCCTACGAGCAGTACTTC
>TRBD1|TRBV15|.|TRBJ2-7
CATRWDRGPYEQYF
TGTGCCACGAGGTGGGACAGGGGCCCTTACGAGCAGTACTTC
>.|TRBV5-6|.|TRBJ2-6
CASSLEGSLSGANVLTF
TGTGCCAGCAGCTTGGAAGGGTCGCTCTCTGGGGCCAACGTCCTGACTTTC
>.|TRBV2|.|TRBJ2-3
CASSDIGLRTDTQYF
TGTGCCAGCAGTGATATCGGACTACGGACAGATACGCAGTATTTT
>TRBD1|TRBV5-1|.|TRBJ1-2
CASSLAGTGDNYGYTF
TGCGCCAGCAGCTTGGCTGGGACAGGGGATAACTATGGCTACACCTTC
>TRBD2|TRBV5-4|.|TRBJ2-2
CASSLAGGGSNTGELFF
TGTGCCAGCAGCTTGGCAGGTGGCGGGAGTAACACCGGGGAGCTGTTTTTT
>.|TRBV2|.|TRBJ2-7
CASSLPLWKDYEQYF
TGTGCCAGCAGTCTCCCCCTATGGAAGGACTACGAGCAGTACTTC
>.|TRBV2|.|TRBJ2-7
CASSEAGQPSFYEQYF
TGTGCCAGCAGTGAAGCTGGTCAGCCTAGCTTCTACGAGCAGTACTTC
>TRBD1|TRBV2|.|TRBJ2-5
CASRGQGVTQYF
TGTGCCAGCAGAGGACAGGGTGTGACCCAGTACTTC
>.|TRBV11-2|.|TRBJ2-5
CASSLAARQTQYF
TGTGCCAGCAGCTTAGCGGCGAGACAGACCCAGTACTTC
>TRBD2|TRBV11-2|.|TRBJ2-3
CASSLVRGEWNTDTQYF
TGTGCCAGCAGCTTAGTACGGGGGGAATGGAACACAGATACGCAGTATTTT
>TRBD2|TRBV7-8|.|TRBJ2-1
CASSPTSTYNEQFF
TGTGCCAGCAGCCCGACTAGCACCTACAATGAGCAGTTCTTC
>.|TRBV6-6|.|TRBJ2-7
CASSPFQLGWDVEQYF
TGTGCCAGCAGCCCCTTCCAACTGGGCTGGGATGTCGAGCAGTACTTC
>.|TRBV7-3|.|TRBJ2-2
CASSLFRLGSLNTGELFF
TGTGCCAGCAGCTTATTTAGGTTGGGTAGTCTGAACACCGGGGAGCTGTTTTTT
>.|TRBV6-6|.|TRBJ2-7
CASSYVLMKTYEQYF
TGTGCCAGCAGTTACGTCCTCATGAAAACCTACGAGCAGTACTTC
>.|TRBV5-4|.|TRBJ2-3
CASSPELAYRTDTQYF
TGTGCCAGCAGCCCAGAATTAGCGTATCGCACAGATACGCAGTATTTT
>.|TRBV6-5|.|TRBJ2-1
CATKKGAQSYNEQFF
TGTGCCACTAAGAAAGGTGCGCAATCCTACAATGAGCAGTTCTTC
>TRBD2|TRBV5-1|few|TRBJ2-7
CASSLTSGSYEQYF
TGCGCCAGCAGCTTAACTAGCGGGAGTTACGAGCAGTACTTC
>.|TRBV2|.|TRBJ2-5
CASSVEPGERETQYF
TGTGCCAGCAGTGTTGAGCCAGGGGAGAGGGAGACCCAGTACTTC
>TRBD1|TRBV10-3|.|TRBJ2-7
CAISGARRTGMHEQYF
TGTGCCATCAGTGGCGCGAGGAGGACAGGGATGCACGAGCAGTACTTC
>TRBD2|TRBV4-3|.|TRBJ2-2
CASSRTWEGTGELFF
TGCGCCAGCAGCCGGACGTGGGAGGGGACCGGGGAGCTGTTTTTT
>TRBD1|TRBV9|.|TRBJ1-1
CASSATGTGETEAFF
TGTGCCAGCAGCGCTACCGGGACAGGGGAAACTGAAGCTTTCTTT
>TRBD2|TRBV7-9|.|TRBJ2-1
CASSYSSGINEQFF
TGTGCCAGCAGCTATTCTAGCGGGATAAATGAGCAGTTCTTC
>.|TRBV4-3|.|TRBJ2-3
CASSQRGFWADTQYF
TGCGCCAGCAGCCAAAGGGGGTTTTGGGCAGATACGCAGTATTTT
>.|TRBV19|.|TRBJ1-1
CASSMEQNTEAFF
TGTGCCAGTAGTATGGAACAGAACACTGAAGCTTTCTTT
>.|TRBV7-7|.|TRBJ2-1
CASSLGASDEQFF
TGTGCTAGCAGCTTAGGAGCGTCGGACGAGCAGTTCTTC
>.|TRBV5-4|.|TRBJ2-6
CASSLATGGANVLTF
TGTGCCAGCAGCCTGGCAACTGGAGGGGCCAACGTCCTGACTTTC
>.|TRBV7-2|once|TRBJ1-1
CASSLGHNTEAFF
TGTGCCAGCAGCTTAGGACACAACACTGAAGCTTTCTTT
>.|TRBV20-1|once|TRBJ2-1
CSASMGIGQFF
TGCAGTGCTAGTATGGGGATTGGGCAGTTCTTC
>.|TRBV7-2|.|TRBJ2-4
CASSLTIPLNIQYF
TGTGCCAGCAGCTTAACCATACCACTAAACATTCAGTACTTC
>.|TRBV5-8|.|TRBJ2-7
CASSLYQGSYEQYF
TGTGCCAGCAGCTTATATCAGGGGTCCTACGAGCAGTACTTC
>.|TRBV14|.|TRBJ1-5
CASSQDLPHNQPQHF
TGTGCCAGCAGCCAAGATCTGCCCCACAATCAGCCCCAGCATTTT